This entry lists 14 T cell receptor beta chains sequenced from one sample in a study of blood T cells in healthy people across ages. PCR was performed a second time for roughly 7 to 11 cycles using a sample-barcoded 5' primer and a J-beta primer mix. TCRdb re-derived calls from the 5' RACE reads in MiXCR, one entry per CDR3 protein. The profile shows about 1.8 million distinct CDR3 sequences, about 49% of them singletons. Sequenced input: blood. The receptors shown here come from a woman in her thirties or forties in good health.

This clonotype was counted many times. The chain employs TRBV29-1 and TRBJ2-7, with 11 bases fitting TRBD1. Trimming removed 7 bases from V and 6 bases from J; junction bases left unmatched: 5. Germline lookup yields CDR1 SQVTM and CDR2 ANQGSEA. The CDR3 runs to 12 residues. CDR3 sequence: CSGGQGASEQYF. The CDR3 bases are TGCAGCGGTGGACAGGGGGCAAGCGAGCAGTACTTC.

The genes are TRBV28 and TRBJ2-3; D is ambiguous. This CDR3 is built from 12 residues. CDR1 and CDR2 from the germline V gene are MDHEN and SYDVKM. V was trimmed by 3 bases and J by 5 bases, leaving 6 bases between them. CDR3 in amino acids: CASSFMEDTQYF. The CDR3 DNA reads TGTGCCAGCAGTTTTATGGAAGATACGCAGTATTTT.

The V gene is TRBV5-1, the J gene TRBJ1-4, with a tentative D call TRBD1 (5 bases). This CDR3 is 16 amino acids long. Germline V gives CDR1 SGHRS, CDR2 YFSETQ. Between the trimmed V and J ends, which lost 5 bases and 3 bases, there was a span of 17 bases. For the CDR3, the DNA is TGCGCCAGCAGAACCGGGACGGCGACCTCTAATGAAAAACTGTTTTTT. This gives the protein CASRTGTATSNEKLFF. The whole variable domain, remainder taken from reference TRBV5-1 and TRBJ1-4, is KAGVTQTPRYLIKTRGQQVTLSCSPISGHRSVSWYQQTPGQGLQFLFEYFSETQRNKGNFPGRFSGRQFSNSRSEMNVSTLELGDSALYLCASRTGTATSNEKLFFGSGTQLSVL.

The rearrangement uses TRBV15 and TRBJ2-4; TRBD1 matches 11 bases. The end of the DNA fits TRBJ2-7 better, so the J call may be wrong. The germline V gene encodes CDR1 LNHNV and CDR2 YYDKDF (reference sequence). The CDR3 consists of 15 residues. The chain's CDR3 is CATSIRTGGEYEQYF. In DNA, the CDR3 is TGTGCCACCAGCATTCGGACAGGGGGCGAATACGAGCAGTACTTC.

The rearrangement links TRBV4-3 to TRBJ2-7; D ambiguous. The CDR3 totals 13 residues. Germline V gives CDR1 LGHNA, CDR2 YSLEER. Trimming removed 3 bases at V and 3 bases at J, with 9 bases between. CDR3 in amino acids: CASSQSLNYEQYF. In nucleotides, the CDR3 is TGCGCCAGCAGCCAGTCATTGAACTACGAGCAGTACTTC.

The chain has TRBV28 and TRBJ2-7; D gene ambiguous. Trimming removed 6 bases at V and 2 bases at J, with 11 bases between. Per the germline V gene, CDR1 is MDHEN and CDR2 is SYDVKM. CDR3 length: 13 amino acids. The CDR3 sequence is CASRITDTYEQYF. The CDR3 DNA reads TGTGCCAGCAGGATCACAGATACCTACGAGCAGTACTTC.

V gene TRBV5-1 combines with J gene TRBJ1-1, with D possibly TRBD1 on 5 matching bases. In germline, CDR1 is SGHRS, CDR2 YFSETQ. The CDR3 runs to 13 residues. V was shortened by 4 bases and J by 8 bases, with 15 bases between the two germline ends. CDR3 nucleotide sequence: TGCGCCAGCAGCCGGGACGGCCTAGAAGAAGCTTTCTTT. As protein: CASSRDGLEEAFF.

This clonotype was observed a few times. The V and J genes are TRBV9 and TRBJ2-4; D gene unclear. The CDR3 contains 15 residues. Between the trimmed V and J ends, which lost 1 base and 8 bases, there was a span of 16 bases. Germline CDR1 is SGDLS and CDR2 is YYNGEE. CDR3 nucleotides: TGTGCCAGCAGCGTATCCCCAGCCCTAGAGGACATTCAGTACTTC. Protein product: CASSVSPALEDIQYF. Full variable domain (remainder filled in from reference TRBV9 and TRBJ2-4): DSGVTQTPKHLITATGQRVTLRCSPRSGDLSVYWYQQSLDQGLQFLIQYYNGEERAKGNILERFSAQQFPDLHSELNLSSLELGDSALYFCASSVSPALEDIQYFGAGTRLSVL.

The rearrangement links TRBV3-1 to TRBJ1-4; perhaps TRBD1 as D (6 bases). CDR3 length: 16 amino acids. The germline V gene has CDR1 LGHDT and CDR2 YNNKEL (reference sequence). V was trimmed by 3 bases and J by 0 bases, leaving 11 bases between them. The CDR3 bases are TGTGCCAGCAGCCACCCGACAGGTGCAACTAATGAAAAACTGTTTTTT. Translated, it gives CASSHPTGATNEKLFF.

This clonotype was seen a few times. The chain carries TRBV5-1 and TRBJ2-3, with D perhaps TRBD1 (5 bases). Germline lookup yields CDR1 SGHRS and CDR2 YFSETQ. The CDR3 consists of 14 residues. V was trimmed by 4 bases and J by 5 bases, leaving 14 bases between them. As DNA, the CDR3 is TGCGCCAGCAGCATCGGACACGGCGAAGATACGCAGTATTTT. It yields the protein CASSIGHGEDTQYF.

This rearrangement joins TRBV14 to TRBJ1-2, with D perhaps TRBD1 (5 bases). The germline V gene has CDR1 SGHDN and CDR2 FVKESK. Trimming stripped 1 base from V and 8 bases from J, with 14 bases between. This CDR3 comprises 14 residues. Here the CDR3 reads CASSQVRGGTGYTF. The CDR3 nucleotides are TGTGCCAGCAGCCAAGTACGGGGGGGAACGGGCTACACCTTC.

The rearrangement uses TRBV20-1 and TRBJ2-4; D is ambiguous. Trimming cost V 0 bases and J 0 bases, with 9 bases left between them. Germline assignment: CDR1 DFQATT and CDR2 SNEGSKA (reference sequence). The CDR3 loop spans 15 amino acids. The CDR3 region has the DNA TGCAGTGCTAGAGATCGGATAATAGCCAAAAACATTCAGTACTTC. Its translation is CSARDRIIAKNIQYF.

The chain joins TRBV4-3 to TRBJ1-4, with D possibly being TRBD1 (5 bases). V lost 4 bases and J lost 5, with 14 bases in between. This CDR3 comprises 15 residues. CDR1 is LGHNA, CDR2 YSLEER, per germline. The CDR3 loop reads CASSRNGAENEKLFF. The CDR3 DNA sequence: TGCGCCAGCAGCCGTAACGGGGCCGAGAATGAAAAACTGTTTTTT.

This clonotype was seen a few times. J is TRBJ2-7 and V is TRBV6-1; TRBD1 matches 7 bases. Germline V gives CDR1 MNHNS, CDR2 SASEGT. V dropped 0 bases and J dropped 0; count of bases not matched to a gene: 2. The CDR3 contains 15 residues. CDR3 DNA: TGTGCCAGCAGTGAAGCGTCAGGGGGCTCCTACGAGCAGTACTTC. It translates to CASSEASGGSYEQYF.